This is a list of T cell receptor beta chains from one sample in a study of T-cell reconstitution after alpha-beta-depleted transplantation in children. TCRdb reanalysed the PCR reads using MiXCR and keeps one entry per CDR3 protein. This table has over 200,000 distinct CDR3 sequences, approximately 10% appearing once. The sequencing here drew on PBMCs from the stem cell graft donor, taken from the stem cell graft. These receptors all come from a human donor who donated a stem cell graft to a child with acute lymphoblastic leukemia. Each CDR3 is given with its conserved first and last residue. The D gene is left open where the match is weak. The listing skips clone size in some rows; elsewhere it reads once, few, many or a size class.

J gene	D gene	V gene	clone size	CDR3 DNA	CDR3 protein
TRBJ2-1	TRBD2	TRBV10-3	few	TGTGCCATCAGCCCCGGGACTAGCGGGGGCCTCTACAATGAGCAGTTCTTC	CAISPGTSGGLYNEQFF
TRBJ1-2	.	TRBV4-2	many	TGTGCCAGCAGCCACGTTCGGGACGGGAACTATGGCTACACCTTC	CASSHVRDGNYGYTF
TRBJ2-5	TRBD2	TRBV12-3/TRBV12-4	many	TGTGCCAGCAGTCTAGCGGGGGGCCGTAGAACCCAGTACTTC	CASSLAGGRRTQYF
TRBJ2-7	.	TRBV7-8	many	TGTGCCAGCAGCCCGGAGATGGGGTACGAGCAGTACTTC	CASSPEMGYEQYF
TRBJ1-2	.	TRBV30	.	TGTGCCTGGAGGGGAGTCTATGGCTACACCTTC	CAWRGVYGYTF
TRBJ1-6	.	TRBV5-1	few	TGCGCCAGCAGCGGCTGGGACCGGGAGAATTCACCCCTCCACTTT	CASSGWDRENSPLHF
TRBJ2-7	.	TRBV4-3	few	TGCGCCAGCAGCCAAGATCGGGGGGCAGGGGGAAACTACGAGCAGTACTTC	CASSQDRGAGGNYEQYF
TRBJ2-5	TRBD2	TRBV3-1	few	TGTGCCAGCAGCGATACAATTTTAGCGGGGAAAGAGACCCAGTACTTC	CASSDTILAGKETQYF
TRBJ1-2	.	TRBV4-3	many	TGCGCCAGCAGCCAAGTACAAAGGGCCCTTAGTTATGGCTACACCTTC	CASSQVQRALSYGYTF
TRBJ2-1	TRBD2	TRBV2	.	TGTGCCAGCAGTAAGACTAGCGGGGGGGCCTACAATGAGCAGTTCTTC	CASSKTSGGAYNEQFF
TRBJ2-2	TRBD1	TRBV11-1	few	TGTGCCAGCAGCCCCCGACAGGGTGGATACACCGGGGAGCTGTTTTTT	CASSPRQGGYTGELFF
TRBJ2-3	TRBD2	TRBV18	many	TGTGCCAGCTCACCCCCCAGCGGGGGAACAGATACGCAGTATTTT	CASSPPSGGTDTQYF
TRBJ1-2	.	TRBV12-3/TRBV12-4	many	TGTGCCACTTCGGTTGCGGGGGTTGGCTATGGCTACACCTTC	CATSVAGVGYGYTF
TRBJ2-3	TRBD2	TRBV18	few	TGTGCCAGCTCACCACCGGGGACTAGCACCGATACGCAGTATTTT	CASSPPGTSTDTQYF
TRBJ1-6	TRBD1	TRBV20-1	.	TGCAGTGCTAGCCTCGGACAGGTAGGGGATTCACCCCTCCACTTT	CSASLGQVGDSPLHF
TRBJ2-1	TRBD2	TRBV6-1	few	TGTGCCAGCAGGAGACTAGCGGGGGGACCCTACAATGAGCAGTTCTTC	CASRRLAGGPYNEQFF
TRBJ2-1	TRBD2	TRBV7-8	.	TGTGCCAGCAGCTGGGGACTAGCGGGGGGAAAATACAATGAGCAGTTCTTC	CASSWGLAGGKYNEQFF
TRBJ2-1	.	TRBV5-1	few	TGCGCCAGCAGCTTAGGGGGGGCCTCGGATGAGCAGTTCTTC	CASSLGGASDEQFF
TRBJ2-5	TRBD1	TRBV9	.	TGTGCCAGCAGCGTAGCGGGACAGGGGGCGGCGGAGACCCAGTACTTC	CASSVAGQGAAETQYF
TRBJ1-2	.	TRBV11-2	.	TGTGCCAGCAGCTTACCCGGACAGTCGGAAGGGTATGGCTACACCTTC	CASSLPGQSEGYGYTF
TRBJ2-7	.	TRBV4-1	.	TGCGCCAGCAGCCAAGCCCAAACACAGGGATACGAGCAGTACTTC	CASSQAQTQGYEQYF
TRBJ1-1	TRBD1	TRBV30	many	TGTGCCAGCCCCGGGACAGGGGGCACTGAAGCTTTCTTT	CASPGTGGTEAFF
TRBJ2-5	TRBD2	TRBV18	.	TGTGCCAGCTCACCAAACAGCGGGGGAGAGACCCAGTACTTC	CASSPNSGGETQYF
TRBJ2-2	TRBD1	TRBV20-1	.	TGCAGTGCTCCCCTGGGACAGACGAACACCGGGGAGCTGTTTTTT	CSAPLGQTNTGELFF
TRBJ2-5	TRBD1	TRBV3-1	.	TGTGCCAGCAGCCAACAGGGGGCTGGAGAGACCCAGTACTTC	CASSQQGAGETQYF
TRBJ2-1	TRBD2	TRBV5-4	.	TGTGCCAGCAGCTTGGAGGTAGCGGGGGGTTACAATGAGCAGTTCTTC	CASSLEVAGGYNEQFF
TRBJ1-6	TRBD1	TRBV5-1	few	TGCGCCAGCAGCCCCGAGGACAGGGCTTATAATTCACCCCTCCACTTT	CASSPEDRAYNSPLHF
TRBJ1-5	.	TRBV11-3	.	TGTGCCAGCAGCTTAGGCAATCGGGGCGGCAATCAGCCCCAGCATTTT	CASSLGNRGGNQPQHF
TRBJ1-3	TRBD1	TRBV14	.	TGTGCCAGCAGCCACAGACAGGGGGTGTACGGAAACACCATATATTTT	CASSHRQGVYGNTIYF
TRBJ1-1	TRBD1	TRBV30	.	TGTGCCTGGAGCAGGGGGGAAATGAACACTGAAGCTTTCTTT	CAWSRGEMNTEAFF
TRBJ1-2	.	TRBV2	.	TGTGCCAGCAGCGGGCAAGGAAAGGATGGCTACACCTTC	CASSGQGKDGYTF
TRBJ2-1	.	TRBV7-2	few	TGTGCCAGCAGCTCCCCCGGGAGAGGTTCAAACTACAATGAGCAGTTCTTC	CASSSPGRGSNYNEQFF
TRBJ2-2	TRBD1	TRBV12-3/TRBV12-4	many	TGTGCCAGCAGTTCCACCCTTGACCGGGACAGGGGGCTCGGGGAGCTGTTTTTT	CASSSTLDRDRGLGELFF
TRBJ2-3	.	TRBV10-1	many	TGCGCCAGCAGTGAGTCTTGGGAAAGCACAGATACGCAGTATTTT	CASSESWESTDTQYF
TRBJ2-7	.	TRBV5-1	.	TGCGCCAGCAGCTTCACAGGGTTGGAAGACTACGAGCAGTACTTC	CASSFTGLEDYEQYF
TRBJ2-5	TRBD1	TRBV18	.	TGTGCCAGCTCACCGGACAGGGCCCAGACCCAGTACTTC	CASSPDRAQTQYF
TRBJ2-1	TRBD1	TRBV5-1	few	TGCGCCAGCAGCGACGACAGGGACCCCTACAATGAGCAGTTCTTC	CASSDDRDPYNEQFF
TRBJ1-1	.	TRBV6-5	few	TGTGCCAGCAGTTACGCGGGAGGGGTGAACACTGAAGCTTTCTTT	CASSYAGGVNTEAFF
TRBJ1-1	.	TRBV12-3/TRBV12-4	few	TGTGCCAGCAATACGTTCGGCACTGAAGCTTTCTTT	CASNTFGTEAFF
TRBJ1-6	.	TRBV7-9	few	TGTGCCAGCAGCTTAGAGGCGGGACATTCACCCCTCCACTTT	CASSLEAGHSPLHF
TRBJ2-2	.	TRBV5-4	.	TGTGCCAGCAGCTTGGCCGGGGCAGCGAACACCGGGGAGCTGTTTTTT	CASSLAGAANTGELFF
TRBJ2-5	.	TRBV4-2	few	TGTGCCAGCAGCCCTCCTCCTTTAGGGGGGGCCGGAGAGACCCAGTACTTC	CASSPPPLGGAGETQYF
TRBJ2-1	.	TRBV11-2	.	TGTGCCAGCAGCACTAGAGTATTGTACAATGAGCAGTTCTTC	CASSTRVLYNEQFF